Listed below are T cell receptor beta chains from one sample, sequenced in a study of blood T cell repertoires in COVID-19. Sequencing used immunoSEQ multiplex PCR; TCRdb keeps in-frame clones, though not all of them. Of 450,000 to 500,000 clones listed, 70% to 90% are singletons. The sample taken for sequencing was peripheral blood. All receptors come from a human donor in a cohort sampled during active COVID-19. The CDR3 runs from the conserved cysteine through the conserved F or W. A D gene is named only where the DNA matches it firmly. Expanded clones are given a class, and other clones once, few, many or no size at all.

TRBD1,TRBV3-1/TRBV3-2,.,TRBJ2-6,TGTGCCAGCAGTCGAACAGGGGGCAGATCTGGGGCCAACGTCCTGACTTTC,CASSRTGGRSGANVLTF
.,TRBV6-6,.,TRBJ1-4,TGTGCCAGCAGCGCGCAGGGAAGAGCTGAAAAACTGTTTTTT,CASSAQGRAEKLFF
.,TRBV7-3,.,TRBJ2-7,TGTGCCAGCAGCTTAATGGGACAACAATCCTTTAGCAACGAGCAGTACTTC,CASSLMGQQSFSNEQYF
TRBD2,TRBV10-3,.,TRBJ2-7,TGTGCCATCAGTGACCTAACGACTAGCGGAGGGTACGAGCAGTACTTC,CAISDLTTSGGYEQYF
TRBD2,TRBV7-2,.,TRBJ2-5,TGTGCCAGCAGCGGAGGCGGGAGCGAGGAGACCCAGTACTTC,CASSGGGSEETQYF
TRBD1,TRBV30,.,TRBJ1-5,TGTGCCTGGAGTCAACCGACAGGGAGCAATCAGCCCCAGCATTTT,CAWSQPTGSNQPQHF
.,TRBV6-5,.,TRBJ1-1,TGTGCCAGCACGAGCGGACAGATCACTGAAGCTTTCTTT,CASTSGQITEAFF
TRBD1,TRBV6-5,.,TRBJ1-1,TGTGCCAGCAGTCACCGACAGGGGGTGGACACTGAAGCTTTCTTT,CASSHRQGVDTEAFF
.,TRBV25-1,.,TRBJ2-1,TGTGCCACCGAGATGGGGGGGCAGTTCTTC,CATEMGGQFF
TRBD1,TRBV6-6,.,TRBJ1-3,TGTGCCAGCAGCACCCTAACCGGGACAGTGACTGCTAGGGTCTGGAGAAACACCATATATTTT,CASSTLTGTVTARVWRNTIYF
.,TRBV7-3,.,TRBJ2-6,TGTGCCAGCAGCCCCCTGGGTAGCGGTGATCCCTCTGGGGCCAACGTCCTGACTTTC,CASSPLGSGDPSGANVLTF
TRBD1,TRBV25-1,.,TRBJ2-5,TGTGCCAGCAGTAAGGACAGGGACGAGACCCAGTACTTC,CASSKDRDETQYF
TRBD1,TRBV5-8,many,TRBJ1-1,TGTGCCAGCAGCCCTAGAATGACAGGGGACACTGAAGCTTTCTTT,CASSPRMTGDTEAFF
.,TRBV18,.,TRBJ1-6,TGTGCCAGCTCACCACAAGATGCGAGGAATTCACCCCTCCACTTT,CASSPQDARNSPLHF